Each of the 8 T cell receptor beta chains below was sequenced from the same sample in a study of cytotoxic CD8 clonotypes in ibrutinib-treated CLL. Measured with immunoSEQ multiplex PCR; TCRdb has only the in-frame clones, and not every one. The sample contains around 200,000 clones, 65% to 80% of which appear only once. The source was PBMCs, collected after 12 months of ibrutinib treatment. These TCRs come from a human donor with chronic lymphocytic leukemia.

The V and J genes are TRBV10-3 and TRBJ1-5; D remains ambiguous. The germline CDR1 and CDR2 sequences are ENHRY and SYGVKD. The germline V and J ends were trimmed by 6 bases and 9 bases, with 15 bases remaining between them. The CDR3 totals 13 residues. The CDR3 loop is CAIRTVILGPQHF. DNA for the CDR3: TGTGCCATCAGGACGGTGATCCTAGGGCCCCAGCATTTT.

The V call is TRBV7-2, the J call TRBJ2-1; TRBD2 aligns across 10 bases. With V trimmed by 1 base and J by 7 bases, 10 bases remained unmatched. The CDR3 is 17 amino acids. Germline CDR1 and CDR2: SGHTA and FQGNSA. The CDR3 DNA sequence: TGTGCCAGCAGCTTAGAGAGCGGGGGGGCTCGATTGAATGAGCAGTTCTTC. As protein: CASSLESGGARLNEQFF.

The genes are TRBV5-1 and TRBJ2-2; maybe TRBD2 (6 bases). V lost 2 bases to trimming and J lost 10 bases, with 9 bases between them. The CDR3 runs to 12 residues. Germline CDR1 is SGHRS and CDR2 is YFSETQ. This CDR3 reads CASSFAGMELFF. Written as DNA, the CDR3 is TGCGCCAGCAGCTTTGCGGGGATGGAGCTGTTTTTT.

V usage is TRBV9 and J usage is TRBJ2-7, with TRBD2 matching 13 bases. There are 16 residues in the CDR3. V lost 3 bases to trimming and J lost 1 base; unmatched junction nucleotides: 4. The V gene's germline CDR1 is SGDLS and CDR2 YYNGEE. The DNA of the CDR3 is TGTGCCAGCAGCGAAGGGGGACTAGCGGGATCCTACGAGCAGTACTTC. It codes for CASSEGGLAGSYEQYF.

This clone turned up a few times. V usage is TRBV9 and J usage is TRBJ2-2; D may correspond to TRBD1 or TRBD2 (5 bases each). CDR1 and CDR2 from the germline V gene are SGDLS and YYNGEE. This CDR3 has 13 residues. Trimming took off 4 bases at V and 9 bases at J, with 13 bases between the two ends. CDR3 sequence (DNA): TGTGCCAGCAGCCGGGACGCCTTCCGGGAGCTGTTTTTT. Its translation is CASSRDAFRELFF.

The chain employs TRBV7-2 and TRBJ1-5, with D maybe TRBD1 (5 bases). The CDR3 length is 17 residues. V was trimmed by 1 base and J by 1 base, leaving 14 bases between them. The V gene's germline CDR1 is SGHTA and CDR2 FQGNSA. Written as DNA, the CDR3 is TGTGCCAGCAGCTTAGTTGGCGGGGCTAGAAGCAATCAGCCCCAGCATTTT. Protein sequence: CASSLVGGARSNQPQHF.

The J gene is TRBJ1-6, the V gene TRBV14; D unclear. Germline values: CDR1 SGHDN, CDR2 FVKESK. The CDR3 sequence is 13 residues long. V was trimmed by 4 bases and J by 10 bases, leaving 11 bases between them. CDR3: CASSPLFGSPLHF. The CDR3 DNA reads as TGTGCCAGCAGCCCTCTGTTCGGATCACCCCTCCACTTT.

This sequence joins TRBV4-2 and TRBJ2-3, with 9 bases identical to TRBD2. The CDR3 is 17 residues long. In germline, CDR1 is LGHNA, CDR2 YNFKEQ. V gave up 3 bases and J gave up 3 bases; unmatched junction bases: 10. The CDR3 DNA follows: TGTGCCAGCAGCCACCCGACTCTAAGCGGGGGGACAGATACGCAGTATTTT. Translated, it gives CASSHPTLSGGTDTQYF.